These 8 T cell receptor beta chains originate from one sample sequenced in a study of shared clonotypes between healthy human individuals. Clones were sequenced by immunoSEQ multiplex PCR, and TCRdb holds only the in-frame ones, with some missing. The table includes some 2 million clones, roughly 96% detected once. Sequenced material: naive CD4+ T cells sorted from blood. Subset given: CD45RA+ positively selected. The receptors here all came from a man between 18 and 35 years old in good health.

In this sample, this clone turned up once. The J gene is TRBJ2-5, the V gene TRBV5-6; possibly TRBD1 or TRBD2 for D (5 bases each). V lost 5 bases and J lost 3, with 20 bases in between. Germline assignment: CDR1 SGHDT and CDR2 YYEEEE. The CDR3 loop spans 16 amino acids. The CDR3 nucleotides read TGTGCCAGCAGTTCTCCGGGACGTGCAACTAAAGAGACCCAGTACTTC. Its translation is CASSSPGRATKETQYF.

The rearrangement joins TRBV7-9 to TRBJ1-5; D uncertain. V lost 1 base, J lost 6 bases, and 13 bases lay in between. Germline V gene sequence: CDR1 SEHNR, CDR2 FQNEAQ (reference sequence). The CDR3 totals 15 residues. The CDR3 reads CASSLGITESQPQHF. The CDR3 DNA reads TGTGCCAGCAGCTTAGGAATCACGGAGAGTCAGCCCCAGCATTTT.

The V call is TRBV6-1, the J call TRBJ1-1; a weak D match, TRBD1 (6 bases). This CDR3 contains 14 residues. Germline CDR1 and CDR2: MNHNS and SASEGT. V lost 5 bases and J 8 bases, leaving 18 bases between the germline ends. The CDR3 protein is CASSNSLRGGEAFF. DNA for the CDR3: TGTGCCAGCAGTAACTCCCTTAGGGGGGGGGAAGCTTTCTTT.

The gene calls are TRBV6-6 and TRBJ2-7; 11 bases are shared with TRBD1. CDR1 and CDR2 from the germline V gene are MNHNY and SVGAGI (reference sequence). Losses at the gene ends were 5 bases for V and 5 bases for J; bases not matched to a gene: 5. The CDR3 sequence is 14 residues long. The CDR3 sequence is CASSPGDRGNEQYF. The CDR3 coding sequence is TGTGCCAGCAGTCCCGGGGACAGGGGGAACGAGCAGTACTTC.

The J gene is TRBJ2-5, the V gene TRBV11-3; 7 bases map to TRBD2. V shed 1 base, J shed 5 bases, and the junction held 7 bases outside the gene matches. CDR3 length: 15 residues. Germline lookup yields CDR1 SGHNT and CDR2 YENEEA. Here the CDR3 DNA reads TGTGCCAGCAGCTTAGGCCCTAGCGGCGGGGAGACCCAGTACTTC. This sequence encodes CASSLGPSGGETQYF.

V usage is TRBV28 and J usage is TRBJ2-7; 8 positions match TRBD1. V lost 3 bases and J lost 5; bases outside the gene matches: 6. This CDR3 is built from 14 residues. Per germline, CDR1 MDHEN and CDR2 SYDVKM. CDR3: CASSLVQGAHEQYF. For the CDR3, the DNA is TGTGCCAGCAGTTTGGTGCAGGGGGCTCACGAGCAGTACTTC.

A word on this clone: Different DNA sequences within this sample yield the same CDR3. V usage is TRBV6-5 and J usage is TRBJ2-3; TRBD2 aligns across 13 bases. The CDR3 length is 14 residues. The germline V gene encodes CDR1 MNHEY and CDR2 SVGAGI. V lost 6 bases, J lost 3 bases, and 0 bases stayed unmatched. CDR3 sequence: CASRLAGGTDTQYF. The DNA for the CDR3 is TGTGCCAGCAGACTAGCGGGAGGGACAGATACGCAGTATTTT.

V is TRBV19 and J is TRBJ1-2; possible D gene TRBD1, 6 bases. V was clipped by 8 bases and J by 1 base, with 35 bases between them. Germline V gene data show CDR1 as LNHDA and CDR2 as SQIVND (reference sequence). This CDR3 has 21 residues. The CDR3 protein is CASREIGQSRREEPHNYGYTF. In DNA form, the CDR3 reads TGTGCCAGTCGAGAAATCGGACAGTCTCGCAGAGAAGAGCCCCATAACTATGGCTACACCTTC.